These 19 T cell receptor beta chains were sequenced from one sample in a study of T-cell memory formation after mild COVID-19. TCRdb itself ran the 5' RACE reads through MiXCR, one entry per CDR3 protein. The sample yields fewer than 250,000 distinct CDR3 sequences, roughly 10% seen once. The sequenced sample consisted of PBMCs or a T cell subset sorted from them (not recorded which). The receptors stem from a man in his late teens or twenties who had mild COVID-19 (a few samples of this study predate the infection). Cell type and time point are not known.

This clonotype was detected a few times. The V and J genes are TRBV5-1 and TRBJ1-1; D not resolved. This CDR3 has 15 amino acids. V lost 6 bases and J lost 0, with 15 bases in between. Germline V gene sequence: CDR1 SGHRS, CDR2 YFSETQ. The CDR3 spells CASKGGSLMNTEAFF. The CDR3, as DNA: TGCGCCAGCAAGGGTGGGAGCTTGATGAACACTGAAGCTTTCTTT.

The table lists this clonotype with many counts. This rearrangement joins TRBV12-3 or TRBV12-4 to TRBJ1-2, with D perhaps matching TRBD1 (6 bases). The CDR3 is 13 residues long. Deletions cut 5 bases from V and 4 bases from J, with 11 bases between. In DNA, the CDR3 is TGTGCCAGCAGTCCGACAGGCGCCTATGGCTACACCTTC. It encodes CASSPTGAYGYTF.

This clonotype was seen only a few times. The chain joins TRBV10-2 to TRBJ1-5; D is perhaps TRBD1 (5 bases). Trimming stripped 4 bases from V and 4 bases from J, with 8 bases between. The CDR3 extends over 13 amino acids. CDR1 is WSHSY, CDR2 SAAADI, per germline. The CDR3 bases are TGCGCCAGCAGTGCGCCAGGGAATCAGCCCCAGCATTTT. Protein: CASSAPGNQPQHF.

This clonotype was seen a few times. The chain carries TRBV7-9 and TRBJ2-7; TRBD1 agrees at 7 bases. V lost 1 base to trimming and J lost 6 bases; unmatched junction nucleotides: 3. The CDR3 runs 13 residues. Germline CDR1 is SEHNR and CDR2 is FQNEAQ (reference sequence). The CDR3 coding sequence is TGTGCCAGCAGCTTAGGGTGGACAGGCGAGCAGTACGTC. This codes for CASSLGWTGEQYV.

This clonotype has only a few counts. This chain connects TRBV6-2 or TRBV6-3 to TRBJ2-3; D might be TRBD1 or TRBD2, each matching 5 bases. Trimming shortened V by 6 bases and J by 4 bases, and 20 bases separated the two germline ends. CDR3 length equals 16 residues. Germline values: CDR1 MNHEY, CDR2 SVGEGT. The CDR3 loop is CASRRIARGISDTQYF. CDR3 nucleotide sequence: TGTGCCAGCAGGAGAATAGCGAGGGGTATATCAGATACGCAGTATTTT.

The chain is built from TRBV27 and TRBJ1-1; 8 bases fit TRBD1. J was trimmed by 7 bases and V by 6 bases; bases with no gene match: 7. Germline assignment: CDR1 MNHEY and CDR2 SMNVEV (reference sequence). This CDR3 contains 13 residues. Here the CDR3 reads CASSRQGMSEAFF. The DNA of the CDR3 is TGTGCCAGCAGCCGACAGGGGATGAGTGAAGCTTTCTTT.

The sample holds many counts of this clonotype. J is TRBJ1-1 and V is TRBV5-4; tentative D call: TRBD1 (6 bases). The CDR3 runs to 13 residues. Deletions cut 4 bases from V and 1 base from J, with 8 bases between. Germline V gene data show CDR1 as SGHNT and CDR2 as YYREEE (reference sequence). The CDR3 sequence is CASSRGQNTEAFF. CDR3 in DNA: TGTGCCAGCAGCCGGGGACAGAACACTGAAGCTTTCTTT. Using reference TRBV5-4 and TRBJ1-1 for the parts outside the CDR3, the full variable domain is ETGVTQSPTHLIKTRGQQVTLRCSSQSGHNTVSWYQQALGQGPQFIFQYYREEENGRGNFPPRFSGLQFPNYSSELNVNALELDDSALYLCASSRGQNTEAFFGQGTRLTVV.

The chain joins TRBV12-3 or TRBV12-4 to TRBJ2-1; 9 bases map to TRBD1. V lost 6 bases to trimming and J lost 10 bases; unmatched junction nucleotides: 4. The CDR3 runs 12 residues. The CDR3 DNA reads TGTGCCAGCAGGGGGACAGGGAAAGAGCAGTTCTTC. Protein: CASRGTGKEQFF.

This rearrangement joins TRBV12-3 or TRBV12-4 to TRBJ2-2; D remains ambiguous. The CDR3 runs to 13 residues. Trimming left V 3 bases short and J 7 bases short, with 9 bases between. The CDR3 here is CASSFGRVGELFF. DNA for the CDR3: TGTGCCAGCAGTTTTGGTAGGGTCGGGGAGCTGTTTTTT.

V and J are TRBV18 and TRBJ1-1; D possibly corresponds to TRBD1 (5 bases). V was shortened by 5 bases and J by 6 bases, with 13 bases between the two germline ends. The CDR3 loop spans 13 amino acids. Per the germline V gene, CDR1 is KGHSH and CDR2 is LQKENI. In DNA, the CDR3 is TGTGCCAGCTCAGGTAGGGGAAGGGCTGAAGCTTTCTTT. The encoded protein is CASSGRGRAEAFF.

This clonotype was seen only a few times. This rearrangement joins TRBV4-2 to TRBJ2-1; D tentatively fits TRBD1 or TRBD2 (6 bases each). Deletions cut 4 bases from V and 8 bases from J, with 18 bases between. Per germline, CDR1 LGHNA and CDR2 YNFKEQ. There are 15 residues in the CDR3. In nucleotides, the CDR3 is TGTGCCAGCAGCCCCAACAGCCCCGGGGGCGATGAGCAGTTCTTC. Translating it yields CASSPNSPGGDEQFF.

V usage is TRBV4-3 and J usage is TRBJ1-5; D is undetermined. V lost 9 bases to trimming and J lost 6 bases, with 3 bases between them. Germline CDR1 is LGHNA and CDR2 is YSLEER. CDR3 length: 9 amino acids. The CDR3 region is CARGQPQHF. The CDR3 coding sequence is TGCGCCAGAGGTCAGCCCCAGCATTTT.

This clonotype was detected many times. V is TRBV4-3 and J is TRBJ2-2, with no clear D. V lost 0 bases, J lost 6 bases, and 11 bases lay in between. Germline loops: CDR1 LGHNA, CDR2 YSLEER. The CDR3 has 15 amino acids. This chain's CDR3 is CASSQDGGSPGELFF. CDR3 bases: TGCGCCAGCAGCCAAGATGGCGGTAGCCCCGGGGAGCTGTTTTTT.

This clonotype has more than one count but fewer than ten. The chain joins TRBV4-1 to TRBJ2-3; D not resolved. V lost 1 base and J 10 bases, leaving 9 bases between the germline ends. Germline values: CDR1 MGHRA, CDR2 YSYEKL. This CDR3 is built from 12 residues. CDR3 sequence reads: CASSQVGFSQYF. Here the CDR3 DNA reads TGCGCCAGCAGCCAAGTTGGGTTCTCGCAGTATTTT.

The table lists this clonotype with many counts. This sequence joins TRBV12-3 or TRBV12-4 and TRBJ2-5, with a tentative D call TRBD1 (5 bases). There are 13 residues in the CDR3. V gave up 3 bases and J gave up 5 bases, with 10 bases separating them. CDR3 DNA: TGTGCCAGCAGTTTTTGGGGCGCGGAGACCCAGTACTTC. This translates into CASSFWGAETQYF.

The chain couples TRBV7-9 to TRBJ1-3; D is ambiguous. Germline CDR1 reads SEHNR; CDR2 reads FQNEAQ (reference sequence). The CDR3 covers 13 residues. Trimming shortened V by 5 bases and J by 4 bases, and 9 bases separated the two germline ends. The CDR3 DNA reads TGTGCCAGCAGCGAAGGATTGGGAAACACCATATATTTT. This codes for CASSEGLGNTIYF.

The genes are TRBV5-5 and TRBJ2-1; tentatively, D is TRBD2 (6 bases). The CDR3 consists of 13 residues. V was trimmed by 7 bases and J by 5 bases, leaving 13 bases between them. CDR1 SGHKS and CDR2 YYEKEE come from the germline V gene (reference sequence). The CDR3 sequence is CASGGTSHNEQFF. CDR3 in DNA: TGTGCCAGCGGGGGGACTTCCCACAATGAGCAGTTCTTC. Using reference TRBV5-5 and TRBJ2-1 for the parts outside the CDR3, the full variable domain is DAGVTQSPTHLIKTRGQQVTLRCSPISGHKSVSWYQQVLGQGPQFIFQYYEKEERGRGNFPDRFSARQFPNYSSELNVNALLLGDSALYLCASGGTSHNEQFFGPGTRLTVL.

This clonotype has just a few counts. This chain connects TRBV6-4 to TRBJ2-3; 10 nucleotides align to TRBD1. Germline V gene sequence: CDR1 MRHNA, CDR2 SNTAGT. The CDR3 runs 15 residues. Germline trimming cut 2 bases from V and 4 bases from J; bases unmatched to any gene: 3. This CDR3 is CASSDGGTGADTQYF. CDR3 DNA: TGTGCCAGCAGTGACGGAGGGACAGGGGCAGATACGCAGTATTTT.

The chain couples TRBV29-1 to TRBJ1-5, with TRBD1 matching 8 bases. Germline CDR1 SQVTM, CDR2 ANQGSEA. The CDR3 contains 13 residues. With 4 bases clipped from V and 5 bases from J, the junction kept 4 bases outside the gene matches. CDR3 amino acids: CSVGEQGDQPQHF. The CDR3 nucleotides are TGCAGCGTTGGTGAACAGGGGGATCAGCCCCAGCATTTT.